The 26 T cell receptor beta chains given below trace back to one sample, sequenced in a study of somatic mutations in cytotoxic T cells in rheumatoid arthritis. Using immunoSEQ multiplex PCR, the repertoire was profiled, and TCRdb retains in-frame clones only, with some absent. There are about 30,000 clones in the sample; roughly 80% occur only once, and 8.4% lies in the top ten. The sequencing input was CD8+ T cells sorted from blood. The origin of the receptors is an adult with rheumatoid arthritis.

This rearrangement joins TRBV27 to TRBJ2-2; D is undetermined. The CDR3 spans 15 residues. Germline loops: CDR1 MNHEY, CDR2 SMNVEV (reference sequence). V lost 5 bases to trimming and J lost 4 bases, with 14 bases between them. The CDR3 here is CASSETPSGTGELFF. The CDR3 coding sequence is TGTGCCAGCAGTGAGACACCCTCAGGCACCGGGGAGCTGTTTTTT.

This clone was detected only a few times. The chain joins TRBV4-1 to TRBJ1-5; possibly TRBD1 for D (6 bases). The CDR3 runs 15 residues. CDR1 is MGHRA, CDR2 YSYEKL, per germline. V lost 1 base, J lost 2 bases, and 9 bases lay in between. The CDR3 nucleotides read TGCGCCAGCAGCCAAGTGGGGGCTGGCAATCAGCCCCAGCATTTT. Protein: CASSQVGAGNQPQHF.

The CDR3 reads CASSEDVSAYNEQFF. The CDR3 DNA reads as TGTGCCAGCAGTGAAGATGTTTCCGCCTACAATGAGCAGTTCTTC. The V call is TRBV6-1, the J call TRBJ2-1; D call uncertain. The germline V gene has CDR1 MNHNS and CDR2 SASEGT. The CDR3 contains 15 residues. V was pared by 1 base and J by 2 bases, with 9 bases between.

The count of this clone is one. The CDR3 loop is CASSEFASGIYEQYF. The CDR3 DNA follows: TGTGCCAGCAGTGAATTTGCTAGCGGCATATACGAGCAGTACTTC. The chain combines TRBV25-1 with TRBJ2-7, with 7 positions matching TRBD2. The germline V gene encodes CDR1 MGHDK and CDR2 SYGVNS. Losses at the gene ends were 1 base for V and 4 bases for J; bases not matched to a gene: 7. The CDR3 has 15 residues.

This rearrangement joins TRBV14 to TRBJ2-1, with TRBD1 identical over 8 bases. The CDR3 runs to 14 residues. After removal of 5 bases from V and 6 bases from J, the junction contained 6 bases not matched to a gene. Germline V gene lookup returns CDR1 SGHDN and CDR2 FVKESK. The CDR3 here is CASSWDRSINEQFF. For the CDR3, the DNA is TGTGCCAGCAGCTGGGACAGGTCCATCAATGAGCAGTTCTTC.

This chain links TRBV19 with TRBJ1-2, with 10 bases that match TRBD1. Germline V lookup: CDR1 LNHDA, CDR2 SQIVND (reference sequence). With V trimmed by 6 bases and J by 3 bases, 4 bases remained unmatched. CDR3 length: 14 residues. The CDR3 region is CASSPGQGHYGYTF. CDR3 DNA sequence: TGTGCCAGTAGCCCGGGACAGGGGCACTATGGCTACACCTTC.

The rearrangement joins TRBV6-4 to TRBJ2-1, with TRBD2 identical over 14 bases. The CDR3 is made up of 15 amino acids. V lost 6 bases and J lost 5; bases outside the gene matches: 3. CDR1 MRHNA and CDR2 SNTAGT come from the germline V gene. The CDR3 is CASSRLAGGNNEQFF. CDR3 nucleotides: TGTGCCAGCAGCCGACTAGCGGGAGGGAACAATGAGCAGTTCTTC.

This rearrangement joins TRBV7-3 to TRBJ1-1, with D uncertain. Per germline, CDR1 SGHTA and CDR2 FQGTGA. The CDR3 runs to 13 residues. V was shortened by 2 bases and J by 1 base, with 5 bases between the two germline ends. The CDR3 region has the DNA TGTGCCAGCAGCTTAGGAGCGAACACTGAAGCTTTCTTT. The encoded protein is CASSLGANTEAFF.

This chain uses TRBV5-1 with TRBJ2-7; D is perhaps TRBD1 (6 bases). This CDR3 region has 13 residues. V lost 2 bases and J lost 5, with 11 bases in between. CDR1 and CDR2 (germline): SGHRS, YFSETQ. CDR3 region: CASSLHRADEQYF. Here the CDR3 DNA reads TGCGCCAGCAGCTTACACAGGGCTGACGAGCAGTACTTC. Full variable domain (remainder filled in from reference TRBV5-1 and TRBJ2-7): KAGVTQTPRYLIKTRGQQVTLSCSPISGHRSVSWYQQTPGQGLQFLFEYFSETQRNKGNFPGRFSGRQFSNSRSEMNVSTLELGDSALYLCASSLHRADEQYFGPGTRLTVT.

This chain uses TRBV19 with TRBJ2-7, with a possible D match to TRBD1 (5 bases). CDR1 and CDR2 from the germline V gene are LNHDA and SQIVND (reference sequence). The CDR3 totals 13 residues. V dropped 5 bases and J dropped 0 bases, with 8 bases sitting between them. CDR3 sequence (DNA): TGTGCCAGTAGTGCGGACAACTCCTACGAGCAGTACTTC. Its translation: CASSADNSYEQYF.

This sequence joins TRBV6-5 and TRBJ2-7, with D perhaps TRBD1 or TRBD2 (5 bases each). Trimming left V 3 bases short and J 2 bases short, with 11 bases between. Germline loops: CDR1 MNHEY, CDR2 SVGAGI. This CDR3 region has 14 residues. CDR3 DNA: TGTGCCAGCAGTTATCGAGGGGCGGCCTACGAGCAGTACTTC. Protein product: CASSYRGAAYEQYF.

The chain is built from TRBV7-8 and TRBJ2-1; 8 nucleotides align to TRBD1. The junction had 21 bases not matched to a gene; V was cut back by 5 bases and J by 12 bases. Germline loops: CDR1 SGHVS, CDR2 FQNEAQ. This CDR3 is 17 amino acids long. The CDR3 reads CASSVPQGARLVGGQFF. CDR3 bases: TGTGCCAGCAGCGTACCTCAGGGGGCGCGTCTAGTCGGTGGGCAGTTCTTC.

The gene calls are TRBV20-1 and TRBJ2-7, with TRBD1 matching 7 bases. The CDR3 extends over 11 amino acids. V lost 6 bases to trimming and J lost 6 bases; unmatched junction nucleotides: 5. Germline CDR1 is DFQATT and CDR2 is SNEGSKA (reference sequence). Here the CDR3 reads CSATTGTEQYF. The DNA of the CDR3 is TGCAGTGCGACGACAGGGACCGAGCAGTACTTC.

This clone was seen just once. The chain employs TRBV13 and TRBJ2-3; 11 nucleotides agree with TRBD2. The ends lost 5 bases at V and 7 bases at J; junction bases unmatched: 11. CDR1 is PRHDT and CDR2 is FYEKMQ in the germline V gene (reference sequence). The CDR3 extends over 16 amino acids. CDR3: CASSNRVAGGLNTQYF. CDR3 sequence (DNA): TGTGCCAGCAGCAACCGTGTAGCGGGAGGGCTGAATACGCAGTATTTT.

This chain links TRBV5-6 with TRBJ2-7; D unclear. This CDR3 spans 15 amino acids. CDR1 is SGHDT and CDR2 is YYEEEE in the germline V gene. Trimming pared 0 bases from V and 1 base from J, leaving 11 bases between. CDR3 DNA sequence: TGTGCCAGCAGCTTGGGCGGTGGCAGTTCCTACGAGCAGTACTTC. It translates to CASSLGGGSSYEQYF.

In this sample, this clone turned up once. This sequence joins TRBV29-1 and TRBJ2-7, with TRBD2 matching over 7 bases. J gave up 5 bases and V 8 bases, and 15 bases lay outside the gene matches. The germline V gene has CDR1 SQVTM and CDR2 ANQGSEA. The CDR3 is made up of 14 amino acids. This CDR3 is CSIRRGSSSHEQYF. DNA for the CDR3: TGCAGCATCCGGCGGGGGAGCTCTTCTCACGAGCAGTACTTC.

The chain carries TRBV2 and TRBJ2-1, with TRBD2 matching over 14 bases. This CDR3 has 14 residues. Trimming took 7 bases from V and 9 from J; bases not matched to a gene: 5. Germline V gives CDR1 SNHLY, CDR2 FYNNEI. For the CDR3, the DNA is TGTGCCAGCATGGGGACTAGCGGGAGAGGTGAGCAGTTCTTC. Translating it yields CASMGTSGRGEQFF.

The V gene is TRBV11-3, the J gene TRBJ2-2; D gene unclear. The V gene's germline CDR1 is SGHNT and CDR2 YENEEA. The CDR3 runs to 14 residues. V lost 0 bases, J lost 4 bases, and 6 bases lay in between. The chain's CDR3 is CASSLDLGTGELFF. Written as DNA, the CDR3 is TGTGCCAGCAGCTTAGATCTGGGCACCGGGGAGCTGTTTTTT.

The chain couples TRBV5-1 to TRBJ2-4; TRBD1 or TRBD2 may be the D gene (7 bases each). The CDR3 loop spans 11 amino acids. Germline-derived CDR1 and CDR2 are SGHRS and YFSETQ. The V end was cut by 6 bases, the J end by 8 bases, with 9 bases between. The CDR3 nucleotides read TGCGCCAGCACAGGGGGGGACATTCAGTACTTC. Translated, it gives CASTGGDIQYF.

This clone was seen just once. This chain joins TRBV11-3 and TRBJ2-3; tentative D call: TRBD2 (6 bases). The CDR3 has 13 residues. V lost 5 bases to trimming and J lost 6 bases, with 12 bases between them. From germline, CDR1 is SGHNT and CDR2 YENEEA. The CDR3 region has the DNA TGTGCCAGCAGCCCCGAGGCGGGGGATACGCAGTATTTT. Its translation: CASSPEAGDTQYF.

This rearrangement joins TRBV2 to TRBJ1-2; possible D gene TRBD1, 5 bases. The CDR3 totals 14 residues. CDR1 is SNHLY and CDR2 is FYNNEI in the germline V gene. The V and J ends lost 5 bases and 8 bases respectively, with 18 bases between them. Here the CDR3 DNA reads TGTGCCAGCAGTACAACGACCCTTCGGGACGGCTACACCTTC. It encodes CASSTTTLRDGYTF.

The chain combines TRBV7-8 with TRBJ1-1, with 7 bases fitting TRBD1. J gave up 7 bases and V 3 bases, and 8 bases lay outside the gene matches. Per germline, CDR1 SGHVS and CDR2 FQNEAQ. This CDR3 comprises 14 residues. This CDR3 is CASSFDRVGGEAFF. CDR3 DNA: TGTGCCAGCAGCTTCGACAGGGTAGGGGGTGAAGCTTTCTTT. Based on the CDR3 plus reference TRBV7-8 and TRBJ1-1, the full variable domain is GAGVSQSPRYKVAKRGQDVALRCDPISGHVSLFWYQQALGQGPEFLTYFQNEAQLDKSGLPSDRFFAERPEGSVSTLKIQRTQQEDSAVYLCASSFDRVGGEAFFGQGTRLTVV.

This rearrangement joins TRBV27 to TRBJ2-5; D is possibly TRBD2 (7 bases). Germline V gene data show CDR1 as MNHEY and CDR2 as SMNVEV (reference sequence). The CDR3 length is 15 residues. Trimming took 1 base from V and 2 from J, leaving 11 bases between them. CDR3: CASSLWGGSQETQYF. In nucleotides, the CDR3 is TGTGCCAGCAGTTTATGGGGGGGCTCACAAGAGACCCAGTACTTC.

This chain connects TRBV13 to TRBJ2-5, with TRBD2 matching 15 bases. Germline V lookup: CDR1 PRHDT, CDR2 FYEKMQ (reference sequence). The V and J ends lost 0 bases and 4 bases, in that order; junction bases with no gene match: 0. The CDR3 runs 16 residues. The CDR3 bases are TGTGCCAGCAGCTTAGGGGGACTAGCGGGAGGAGAGACCCAGTACTTC. This gives the protein CASSLGGLAGGETQYF.

CDR3 sequence: CASSQTVSPGYGYTF. In nucleotides, the CDR3 is TGCGCCAGCAGTCAAACCGTATCCCCCGGGTATGGCTACACCTTC. The V and J genes are TRBV5-1 and TRBJ1-2, with D uncertain. This CDR3 has 15 residues. CDR1 is SGHRS, CDR2 YFSETQ, per germline. Trimming pared 5 bases from V and 5 bases from J, leaving 19 bases between.

This rearrangement joins TRBV5-1 to TRBJ2-3; 7 nucleotides match TRBD2. V lost 0 bases to trimming and J lost 4 bases; unmatched junction nucleotides: 8. This CDR3 region has 16 residues. From germline, CDR1 is SGHRS and CDR2 YFSETQ. The CDR3 nucleotides read TGCGCCAGCAGCTTGGAATGGGGGGGTTATTCAGATACGCAGTATTTT. It translates to CASSLEWGGYSDTQYF.